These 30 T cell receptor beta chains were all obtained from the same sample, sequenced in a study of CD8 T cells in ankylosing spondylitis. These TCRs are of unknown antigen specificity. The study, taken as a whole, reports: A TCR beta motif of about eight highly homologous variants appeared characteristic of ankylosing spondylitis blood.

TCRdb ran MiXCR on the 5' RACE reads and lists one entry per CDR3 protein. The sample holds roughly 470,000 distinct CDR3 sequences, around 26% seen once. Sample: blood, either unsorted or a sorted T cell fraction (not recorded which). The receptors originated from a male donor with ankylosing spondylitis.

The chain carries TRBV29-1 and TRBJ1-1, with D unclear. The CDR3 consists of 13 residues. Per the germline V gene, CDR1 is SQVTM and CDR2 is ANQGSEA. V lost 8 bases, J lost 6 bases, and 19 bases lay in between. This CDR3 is CSTPGRGWAEAFF. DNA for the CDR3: TGCAGCACCCCGGGGAGAGGGTGGGCTGAAGCTTTCTTT. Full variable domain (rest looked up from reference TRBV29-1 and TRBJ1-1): SAVISQKPSRDICQRGTSLTIQCQVDSQVTMMFWYRQQPGQSLTLIATANQGSEATYESGFVIDKFPISRPNLTFSTLTVSNMSPEDSSIYLCSTPGRGWAEAFFGQGTRLTVV.

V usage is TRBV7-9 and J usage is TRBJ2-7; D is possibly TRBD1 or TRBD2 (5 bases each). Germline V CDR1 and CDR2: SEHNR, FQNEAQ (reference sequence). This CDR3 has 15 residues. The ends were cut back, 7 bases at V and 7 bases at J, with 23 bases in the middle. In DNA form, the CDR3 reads TGTGCCAGCACCGGCCCGGGGCCCGCCACGGGTGAGCAGTACTTC. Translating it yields CASTGPGPATGEQYF.

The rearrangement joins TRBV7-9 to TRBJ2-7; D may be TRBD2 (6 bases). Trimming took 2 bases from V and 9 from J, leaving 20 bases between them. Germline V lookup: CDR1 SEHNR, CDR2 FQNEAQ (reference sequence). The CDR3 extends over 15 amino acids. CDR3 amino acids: CASSLFGGEASVQYF. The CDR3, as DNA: TGTGCCAGCAGCTTATTCGGGGGTGAGGCGTCGGTGCAGTACTTC.

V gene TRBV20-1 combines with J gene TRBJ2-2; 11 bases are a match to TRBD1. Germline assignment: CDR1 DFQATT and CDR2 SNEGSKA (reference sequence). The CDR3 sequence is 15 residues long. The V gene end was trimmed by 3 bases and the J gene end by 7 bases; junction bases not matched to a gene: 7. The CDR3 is CSASRTGGEGGELFF. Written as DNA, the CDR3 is TGCAGTGCTAGCCGGACAGGGGGCGAGGGCGGGGAGCTGTTTTTT.

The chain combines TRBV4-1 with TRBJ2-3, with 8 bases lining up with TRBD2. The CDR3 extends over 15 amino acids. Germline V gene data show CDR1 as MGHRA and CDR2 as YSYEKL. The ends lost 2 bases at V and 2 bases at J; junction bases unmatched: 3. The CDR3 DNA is TGCGCCAGCAGCCAACACGGACTAGCCACAGATACGCAGTATTTT. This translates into CASSQHGLATDTQYF.

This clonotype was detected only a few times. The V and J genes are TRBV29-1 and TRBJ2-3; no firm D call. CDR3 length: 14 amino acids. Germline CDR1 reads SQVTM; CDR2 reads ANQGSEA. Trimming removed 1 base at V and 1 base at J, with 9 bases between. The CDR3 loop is CSVEGQEGTDTQYF. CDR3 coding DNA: TGCAGCGTTGAAGGGCAGGAAGGCACAGATACGCAGTATTTT.

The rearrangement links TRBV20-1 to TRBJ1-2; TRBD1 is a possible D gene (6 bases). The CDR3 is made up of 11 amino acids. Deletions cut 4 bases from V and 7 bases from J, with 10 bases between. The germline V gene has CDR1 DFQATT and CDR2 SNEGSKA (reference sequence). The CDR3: CSATRGPGYTF. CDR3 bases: TGCAGTGCTACCCGGGGGCCTGGCTACACCTTC.

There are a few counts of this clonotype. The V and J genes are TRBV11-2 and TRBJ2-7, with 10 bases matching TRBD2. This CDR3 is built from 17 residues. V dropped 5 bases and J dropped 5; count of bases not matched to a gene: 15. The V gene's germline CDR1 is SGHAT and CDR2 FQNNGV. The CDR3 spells CASSAPPGTSAFDEQYF. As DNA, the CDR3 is TGTGCCAGCAGCGCACCGCCGGGGACTAGCGCGTTCGACGAGCAGTACTTC.

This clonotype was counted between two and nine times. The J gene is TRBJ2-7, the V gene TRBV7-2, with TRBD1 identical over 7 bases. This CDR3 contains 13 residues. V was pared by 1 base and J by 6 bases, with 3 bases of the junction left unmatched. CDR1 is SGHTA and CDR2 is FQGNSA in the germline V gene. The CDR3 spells CASSLGQGREQYV. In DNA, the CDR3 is TGTGCCAGCAGCTTAGGACAGGGCCGCGAGCAGTACGTC.

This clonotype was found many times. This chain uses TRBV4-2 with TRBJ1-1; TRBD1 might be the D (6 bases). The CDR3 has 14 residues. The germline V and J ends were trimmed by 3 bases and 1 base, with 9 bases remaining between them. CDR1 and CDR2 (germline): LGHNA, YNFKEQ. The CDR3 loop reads CASSHLDRNTEAFF. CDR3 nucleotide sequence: TGTGCCAGCAGCCACCTGGACAGGAACACTGAAGCTTTCTTT.

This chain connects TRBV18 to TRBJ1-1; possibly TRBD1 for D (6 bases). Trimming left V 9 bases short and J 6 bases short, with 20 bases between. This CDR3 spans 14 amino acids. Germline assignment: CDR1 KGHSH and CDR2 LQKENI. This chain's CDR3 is CASFEGGPSSEAFF. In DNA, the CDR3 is TGTGCCAGTTTTGAAGGGGGTCCGTCGTCTGAAGCTTTCTTT. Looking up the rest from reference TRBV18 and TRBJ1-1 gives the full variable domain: NAGVMQNPRHLVRRRGQEARLRCSPMKGHSHVYWYRQLPEEGLKFMVYLQKENIIDESGMPKERFSAEFPKEGPSILRIQQVVRGDSAAYFCASFEGGPSSEAFFGQGTRLTVV.

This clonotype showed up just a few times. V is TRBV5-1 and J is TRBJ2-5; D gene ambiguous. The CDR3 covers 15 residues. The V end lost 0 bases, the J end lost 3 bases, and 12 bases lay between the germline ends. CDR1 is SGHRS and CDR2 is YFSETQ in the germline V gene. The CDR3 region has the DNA TGCGCCAGCAGCTTGGCCCCCAGCGAGAAAGAGACCCAGTACTTC. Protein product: CASSLAPSEKETQYF.

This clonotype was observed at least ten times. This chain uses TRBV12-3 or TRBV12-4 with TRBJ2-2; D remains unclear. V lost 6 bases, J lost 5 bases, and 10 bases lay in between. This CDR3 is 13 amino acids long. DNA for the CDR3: TGTGCCAGCAGACTATTGGATACCGGGGAGCTGTTTTTT. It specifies CASRLLDTGELFF.

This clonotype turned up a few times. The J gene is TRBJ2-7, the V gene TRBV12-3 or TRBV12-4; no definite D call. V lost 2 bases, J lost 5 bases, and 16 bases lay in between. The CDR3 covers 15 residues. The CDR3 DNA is TGTGCCAGCAGTTTACAGGCGGCCCCTATGGACGAGCAGTACTTC. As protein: CASSLQAAPMDEQYF.

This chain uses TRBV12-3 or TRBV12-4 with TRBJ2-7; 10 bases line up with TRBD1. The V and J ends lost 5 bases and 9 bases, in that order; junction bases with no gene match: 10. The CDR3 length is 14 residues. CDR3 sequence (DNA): TGTGCCAGCAGTCCCCTGGGACAGGGGCAAGTGCAGTACTTC. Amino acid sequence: CASSPLGQGQVQYF.

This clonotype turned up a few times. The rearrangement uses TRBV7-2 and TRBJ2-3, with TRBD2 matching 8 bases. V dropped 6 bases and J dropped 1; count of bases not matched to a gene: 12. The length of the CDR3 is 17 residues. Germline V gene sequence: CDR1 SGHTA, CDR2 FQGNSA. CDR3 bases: TGTGCCAGCAGTGTTCCGTCGGGGGGGGGAGGCACAGATACGCAGTATTTT. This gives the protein CASSVPSGGGGTDTQYF.

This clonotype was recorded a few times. In nucleotides, the CDR3 is TGTGCCAGCAGCTCTGTTCCGGAAAATTCACCCCTCCACTTT. As protein: CASSSVPENSPLHF. The V call is TRBV11-3, the J call TRBJ1-6; D is unresolved. This CDR3 has 14 residues. V was trimmed by 4 bases and J by 7 bases, leaving 11 bases between them. Germline V CDR1 and CDR2: SGHNT, YENEEA.

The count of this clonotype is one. CDR3 sequence reads: CASSSDSASYEQYF. CDR3 bases: TGCGCCAGCAGCTCCGACAGCGCCTCCTACGAGCAGTACTTC. The chain is built from TRBV5-1 and TRBJ2-7; possible D gene TRBD1, 5 bases. The germline gives CDR1 SGHRS, CDR2 YFSETQ. With 3 bases removed from V and 0 bases from J, the gap between germline ends came to 10 bases. The CDR3 loop spans 14 amino acids.

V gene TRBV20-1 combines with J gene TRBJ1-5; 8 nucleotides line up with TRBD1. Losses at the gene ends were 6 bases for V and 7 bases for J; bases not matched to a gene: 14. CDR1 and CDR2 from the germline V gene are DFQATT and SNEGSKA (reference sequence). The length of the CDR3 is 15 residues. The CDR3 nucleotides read TGCAGTGCCATAGACCCGGGACAGGTTGGACAGCCCCAGCATTTT. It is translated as CSAIDPGQVGQPQHF.

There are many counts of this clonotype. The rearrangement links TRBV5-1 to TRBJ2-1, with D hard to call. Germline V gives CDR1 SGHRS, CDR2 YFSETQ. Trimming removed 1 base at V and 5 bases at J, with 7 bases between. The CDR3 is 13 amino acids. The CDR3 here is CASSLPSDNEQFF. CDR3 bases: TGCGCCAGCAGCTTGCCCAGCGACAATGAGCAGTTCTTC.

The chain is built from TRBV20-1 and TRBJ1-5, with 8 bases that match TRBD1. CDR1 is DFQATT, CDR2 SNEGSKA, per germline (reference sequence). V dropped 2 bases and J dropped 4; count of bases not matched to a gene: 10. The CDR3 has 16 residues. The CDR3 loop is CSARRGETGANQPQHF. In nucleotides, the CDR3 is TGCAGTGCTAGACGGGGGGAGACAGGGGCTAATCAGCCCCAGCATTTT.

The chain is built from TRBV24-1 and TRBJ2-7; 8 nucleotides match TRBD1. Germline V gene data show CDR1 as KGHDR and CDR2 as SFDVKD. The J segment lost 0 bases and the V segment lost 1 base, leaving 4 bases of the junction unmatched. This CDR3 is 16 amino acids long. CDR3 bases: TGTGCCACCAGTGATTTTGCAGGGGGCAGCTCCTACGAGCAGTACGTC. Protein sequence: CATSDFAGGSSYEQYV.

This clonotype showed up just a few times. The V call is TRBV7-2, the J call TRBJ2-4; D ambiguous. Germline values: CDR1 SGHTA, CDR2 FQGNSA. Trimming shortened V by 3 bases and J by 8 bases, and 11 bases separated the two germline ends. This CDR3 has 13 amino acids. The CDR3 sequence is CASSLDRRDIQYF. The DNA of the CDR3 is TGTGCCAGCAGCTTGGATCGAAGGGACATTCAGTACTTC.

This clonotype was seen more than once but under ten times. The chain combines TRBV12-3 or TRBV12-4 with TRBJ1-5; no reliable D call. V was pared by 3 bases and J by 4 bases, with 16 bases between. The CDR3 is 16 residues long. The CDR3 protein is CASSFEQTARNQPQHF. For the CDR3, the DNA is TGTGCCAGCAGTTTTGAGCAAACGGCCCGAAATCAGCCCCAGCATTTT.

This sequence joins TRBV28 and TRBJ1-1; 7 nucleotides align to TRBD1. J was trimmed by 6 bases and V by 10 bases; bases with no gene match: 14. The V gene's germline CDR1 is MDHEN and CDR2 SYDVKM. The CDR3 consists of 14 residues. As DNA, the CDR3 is TGTGCCACCGAGTTTAGGACAGGTTCCCCTGAAGCTTTCTTT. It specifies CATEFRTGSPEAFF.

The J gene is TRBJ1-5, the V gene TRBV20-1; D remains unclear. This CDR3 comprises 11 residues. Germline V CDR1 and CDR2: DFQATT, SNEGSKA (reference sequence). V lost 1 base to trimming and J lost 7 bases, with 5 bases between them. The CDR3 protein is CSARVGQPQHF. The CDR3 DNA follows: TGCAGTGCTAGAGTGGGCCAGCCCCAGCATTTT.

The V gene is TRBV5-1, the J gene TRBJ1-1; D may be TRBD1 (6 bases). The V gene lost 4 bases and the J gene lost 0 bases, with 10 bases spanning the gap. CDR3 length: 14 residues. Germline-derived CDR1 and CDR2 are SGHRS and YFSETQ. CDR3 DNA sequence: TGCGCCAGCAGCCATGGACAGATGAACACTGAAGCTTTCTTT. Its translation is CASSHGQMNTEAFF.

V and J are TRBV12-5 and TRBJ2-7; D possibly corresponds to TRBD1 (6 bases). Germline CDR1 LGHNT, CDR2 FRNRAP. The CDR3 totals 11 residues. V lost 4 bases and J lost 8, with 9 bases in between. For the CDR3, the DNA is TGTGCTAGTGGTTCCCAGGGGAAGCAGTACTTC. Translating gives CASGSQGKQYF.

The CDR3 DNA follows: TGCAGCGTTCGGACAGGCGGCTCCTACGAGCAGTACGTC. Its protein product is CSVRTGGSYEQYV. V and J are TRBV29-1 and TRBJ2-7, with TRBD1 matching over 7 bases. The CDR3 is made up of 13 amino acids. From germline, CDR1 is SQVTM and CDR2 ANQGSEA. V trimming: 5 bases; J trimming: 0 bases; junction bases outside the gene matches: 4.

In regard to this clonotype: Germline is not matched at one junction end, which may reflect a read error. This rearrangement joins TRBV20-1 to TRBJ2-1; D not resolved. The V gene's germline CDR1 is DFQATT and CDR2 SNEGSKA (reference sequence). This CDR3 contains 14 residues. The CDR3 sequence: CSARRTRSYSEQFF. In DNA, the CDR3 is TGCAGTGCTCGCCGGACCAGATCCTACAGTGAGCAGTTCTTC.